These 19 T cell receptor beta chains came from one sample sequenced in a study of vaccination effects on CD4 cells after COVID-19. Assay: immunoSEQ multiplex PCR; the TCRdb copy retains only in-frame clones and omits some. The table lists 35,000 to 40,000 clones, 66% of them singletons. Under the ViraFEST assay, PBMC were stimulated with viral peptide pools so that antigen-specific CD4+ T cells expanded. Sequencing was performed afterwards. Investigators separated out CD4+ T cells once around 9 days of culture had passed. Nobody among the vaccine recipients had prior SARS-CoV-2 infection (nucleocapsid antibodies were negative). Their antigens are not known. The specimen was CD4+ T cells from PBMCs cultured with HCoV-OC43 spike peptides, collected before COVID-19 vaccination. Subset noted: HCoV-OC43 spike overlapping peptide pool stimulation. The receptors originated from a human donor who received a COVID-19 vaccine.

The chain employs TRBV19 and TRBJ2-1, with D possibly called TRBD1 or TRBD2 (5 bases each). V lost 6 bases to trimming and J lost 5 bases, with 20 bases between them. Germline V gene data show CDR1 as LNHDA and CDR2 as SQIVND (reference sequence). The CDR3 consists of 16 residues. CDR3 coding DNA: TGTGCCAGTAGGCCCCACGGGATTAGGGGAGACAATGAGCAGTTCTTC. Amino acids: CASRPHGIRGDNEQFF. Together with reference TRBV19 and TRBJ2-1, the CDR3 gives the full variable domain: DGGITQSPKYLFRKEGQNVTLSCEQNLNHDAMYWYRQDPGQGLRLIYYSQIVNDFQKGDIAEGYSVSREKKESFPLTVTSAQKNPTAFYLCASRPHGIRGDNEQFFGPGTRLTVL.

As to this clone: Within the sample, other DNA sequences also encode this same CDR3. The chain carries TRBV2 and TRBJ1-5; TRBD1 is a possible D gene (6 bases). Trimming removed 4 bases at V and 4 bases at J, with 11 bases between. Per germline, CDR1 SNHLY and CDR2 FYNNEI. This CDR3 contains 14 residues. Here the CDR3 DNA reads TGTGCCAGCAGTGGATCAGGGGTGAATCAGCCCCAGCATTTT. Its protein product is CASSGSGVNQPQHF.

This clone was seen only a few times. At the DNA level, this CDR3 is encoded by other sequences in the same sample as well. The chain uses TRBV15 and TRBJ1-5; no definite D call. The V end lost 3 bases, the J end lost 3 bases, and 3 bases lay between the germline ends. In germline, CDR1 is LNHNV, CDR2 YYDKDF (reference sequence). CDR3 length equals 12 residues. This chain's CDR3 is CATSRDNQPQHF. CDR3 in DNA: TGTGCCACCAGCAGGGACAATCAGCCCCAGCATTTT.

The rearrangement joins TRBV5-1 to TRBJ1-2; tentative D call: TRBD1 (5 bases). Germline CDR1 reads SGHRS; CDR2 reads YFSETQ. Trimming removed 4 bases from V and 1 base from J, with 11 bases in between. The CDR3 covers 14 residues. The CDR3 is CASSGGTGNYGYTF. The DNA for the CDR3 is TGCGCCAGCAGCGGAGGGACGGGTAACTATGGCTACACCTTC.

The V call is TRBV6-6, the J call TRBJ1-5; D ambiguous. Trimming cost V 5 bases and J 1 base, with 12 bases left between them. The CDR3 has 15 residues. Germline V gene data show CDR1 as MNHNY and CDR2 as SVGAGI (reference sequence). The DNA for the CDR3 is TGTGCCAGCAGTGTGGGGAGGGTCAGCAATCAGCCCCAGCATTTT. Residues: CASSVGRVSNQPQHF.

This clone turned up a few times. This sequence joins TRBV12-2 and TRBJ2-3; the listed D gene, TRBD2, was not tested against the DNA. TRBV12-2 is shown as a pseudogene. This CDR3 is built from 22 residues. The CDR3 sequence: CASRLGPVATSGGLRYTDTQYF. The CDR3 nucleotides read TGTGCAAGTCGCTTAGGCCCTGTTGCTACTAGCGGGGGGCTCCGATACACAGATACGCAGTATTTT.

Here the CDR3 reads CASSVGGASTDTQYF. CDR3 DNA sequence: TGTGCCAGCAGCGTAGGCGGGGCTAGCACAGATACGCAGTATTTT. The chain joins TRBV9 to TRBJ2-3; D possibly corresponds to TRBD2 (6 bases). The CDR3 totals 15 residues. The V end lost 0 bases, the J end lost 0 bases, and 8 bases lay between the germline ends. Germline loops: CDR1 SGDLS, CDR2 YYNGEE.

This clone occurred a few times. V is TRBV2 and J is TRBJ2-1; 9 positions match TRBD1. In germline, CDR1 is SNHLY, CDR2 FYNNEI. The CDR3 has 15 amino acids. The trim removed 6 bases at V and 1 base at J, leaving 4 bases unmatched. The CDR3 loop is CASRLDRGSYNEQFF. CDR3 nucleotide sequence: TGTGCCAGCAGGCTTGACAGGGGGTCCTACAATGAGCAGTTCTTC.

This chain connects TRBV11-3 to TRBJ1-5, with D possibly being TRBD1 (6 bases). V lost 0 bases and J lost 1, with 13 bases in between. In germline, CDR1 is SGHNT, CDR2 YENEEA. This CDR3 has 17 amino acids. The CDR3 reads CASSLENTGPSNQPQHF. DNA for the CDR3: TGTGCCAGCAGCTTAGAAAATACAGGGCCGAGCAATCAGCCCCAGCATTTT.

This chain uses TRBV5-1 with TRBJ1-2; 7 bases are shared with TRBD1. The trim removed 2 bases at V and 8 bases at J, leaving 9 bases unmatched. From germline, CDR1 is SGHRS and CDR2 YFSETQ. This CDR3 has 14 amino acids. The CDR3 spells CASSFEGASGGYTF. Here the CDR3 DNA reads TGCGCCAGCAGCTTTGAGGGGGCATCGGGGGGCTACACCTTC.

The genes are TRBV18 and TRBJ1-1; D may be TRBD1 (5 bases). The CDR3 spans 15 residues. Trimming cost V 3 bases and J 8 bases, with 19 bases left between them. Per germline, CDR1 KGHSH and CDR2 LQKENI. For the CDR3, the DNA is TGTGCCAGCTCACCCCAAAGGCGGGACTTCCAAGAAGCTTTCTTT. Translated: CASSPQRRDFQEAFF.

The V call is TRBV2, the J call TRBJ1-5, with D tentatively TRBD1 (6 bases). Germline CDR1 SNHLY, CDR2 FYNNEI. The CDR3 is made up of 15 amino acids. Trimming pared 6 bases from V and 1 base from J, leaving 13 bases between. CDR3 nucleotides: TGTGCCAGCAGGGAGGGGGATACGAGCAATCAGCCCCAGCATTTT. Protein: CASREGDTSNQPQHF.

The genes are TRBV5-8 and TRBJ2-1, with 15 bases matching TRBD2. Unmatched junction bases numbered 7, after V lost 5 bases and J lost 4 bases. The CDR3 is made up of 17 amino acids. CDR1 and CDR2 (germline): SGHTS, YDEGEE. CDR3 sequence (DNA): TGTGCCAGCAGTCCTGGACTAGCGGGGGGGGGTTACAATGAGCAGTTCTTC. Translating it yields CASSPGLAGGGYNEQFF.

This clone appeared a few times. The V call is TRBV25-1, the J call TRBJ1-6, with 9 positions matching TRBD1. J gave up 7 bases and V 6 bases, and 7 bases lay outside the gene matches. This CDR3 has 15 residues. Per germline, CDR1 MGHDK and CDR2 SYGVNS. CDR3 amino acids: CASSTTGTGNSPLHF. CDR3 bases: TGTGCCAGCAGCACCACCGGGACAGGGAATTCACCCCTCCACTTT.

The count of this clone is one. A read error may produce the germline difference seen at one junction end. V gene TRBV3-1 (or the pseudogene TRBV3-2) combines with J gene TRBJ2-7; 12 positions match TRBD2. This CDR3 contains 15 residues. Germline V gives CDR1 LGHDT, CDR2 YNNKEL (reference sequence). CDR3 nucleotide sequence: TGTGCCAGCAACCAACTAGCGGGAGGACGAAACGAGCAGTACTTC. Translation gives CASNQLAGGRNEQYF.

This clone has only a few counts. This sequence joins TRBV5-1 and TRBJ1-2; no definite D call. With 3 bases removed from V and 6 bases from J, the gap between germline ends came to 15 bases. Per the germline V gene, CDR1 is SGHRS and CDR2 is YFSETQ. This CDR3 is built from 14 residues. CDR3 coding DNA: TGCGCCAGCAGCTGGGCCGACGGTGAAGATGGCTACACCTTC. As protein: CASSWADGEDGYTF.

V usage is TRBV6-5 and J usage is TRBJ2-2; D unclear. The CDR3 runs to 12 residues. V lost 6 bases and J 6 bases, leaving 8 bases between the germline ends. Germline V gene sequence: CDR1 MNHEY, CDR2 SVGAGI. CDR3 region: CASSHIPGELFF. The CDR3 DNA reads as TGTGCCAGCAGCCATATTCCCGGGGAGCTGTTTTTT.

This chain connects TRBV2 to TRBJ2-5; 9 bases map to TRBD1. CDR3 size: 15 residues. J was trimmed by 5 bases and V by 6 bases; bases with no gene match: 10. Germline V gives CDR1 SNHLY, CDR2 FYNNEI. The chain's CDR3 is CASRLTTGGAETQYF. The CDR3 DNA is TGTGCCAGCAGGCTTACAACAGGGGGCGCTGAGACCCAGTACTTC.

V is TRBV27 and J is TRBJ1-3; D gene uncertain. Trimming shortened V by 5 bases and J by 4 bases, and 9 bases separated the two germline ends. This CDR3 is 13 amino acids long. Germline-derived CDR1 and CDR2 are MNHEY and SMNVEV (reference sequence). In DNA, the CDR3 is TGTGCCAGCAGTCCCCCTCTCGGAAACACCATATATTTT. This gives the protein CASSPPLGNTIYF.